The entry that follows covers one T cell receptor beta chain sequence. This sample stems from a study of chemoradiotherapy in HPV16-positive cancers. Study context: Candidate HPV-specific T-cell clones and common TCR motifs came from functional assays in a couple of HPV16-positive patients.

Germline V gives CDR1 SEHNR, CDR2 FQNEAQ (reference sequence). The ends were cut back, 3 bases at V and 4 bases at J, with 8 bases in the middle. This CDR3 region has 13 residues. Repertoires were generated with immunoSEQ multiplex PCR, while TCRdb's copy carries only in-frame clones and drops some. The data show some 5,100 clones, about 89% seen once. The sequence was obtained from a human donor with HPV-associated anogenital cancer. The chain couples TRBV7-9 to TRBJ2-3; perhaps TRBD1 as D (5 bases). The source material was blood, sampled from a patient who underwent chemoradiotherapy. The CDR3 DNA follows: TGTGCCAGCAGCTTTGCAGGGCCAGATACGCAGTATTTT. It translates to CASSFAGPDTQYF.